Shown below are 13 T cell receptor beta chains from a single sample sequenced in a study of blood T cells in healthy people across ages. The authors ran a second PCR of 7 to 11 cycles using a sample-barcoded 5' primer and a J-beta primer mix. TCRdb re-analysed the 5' RACE reads in MiXCR, keeping a single row per CDR3 protein. Altogether 650,000 to 1,000,000 distinct CDR3 sequences are present, about 37% being singletons, with the ten largest covering 10% to 15%. Sample: blood. These receptors all stem from a man aged 18 to 35 in good health.

The DNA of the CDR3 is TGTGCCAGCAGCGTACTAGTAAGGGGGGCAGATACGCAGTATTTT. This codes for CASSVLVRGADTQYF. This chain joins TRBV11-1 and TRBJ2-3; D may be TRBD1 or TRBD2 (6 bases each). Trimming stripped 5 bases from V and 4 bases from J, with 16 bases between. This CDR3 spans 15 amino acids. Germline CDR1 SGHAT, CDR2 FQDESV (reference sequence).

On this clonotype: Just one base apart from a much larger clone, this may be a read error. The rearrangement joins TRBV20-1 to TRBJ1-2; D not resolved. Germline CDR1 is DFQATT and CDR2 is SNEGSKA (reference sequence). The V end lost 2 bases, the J end lost 6 bases, and 10 bases lay between the germline ends. CDR3 length equals 12 residues. This CDR3 is CSARSSTNGYTF. The CDR3 DNA reads as TGCAGTGCTAGAAGTTCGACGAATGGCTACACCTTC.

This clonotype was detected a few times. This chain connects TRBV10-3 to TRBJ2-3, with 11 bases matching TRBD1. The CDR3 consists of 14 residues. The V gene end was trimmed by 4 bases and the J gene end by 5 bases; junction bases not matched to a gene: 2. In germline, CDR1 is ENHRY, CDR2 SYGVKD. This CDR3 is CAISGTGGRDTQYF. The CDR3 coding sequence is TGTGCCATCAGTGGGACAGGGGGCAGAGATACGCAGTATTTT.

This clonotype was seen many times. The J gene is TRBJ2-1, the V gene TRBV4-3, with D possibly TRBD2 on 5 matching bases. Trimming removed 1 base at V and 8 bases at J, with 15 bases between. There are 15 residues in the CDR3. Germline V gene lookup returns CDR1 LGHNA and CDR2 YSLEER. In nucleotides, the CDR3 is TGCGCCAGCAGCCAAGGACCCTCCCTAGCTCATGAGCAGTTCTTC. Encoded protein: CASSQGPSLAHEQFF.

The chain is built from TRBV20-1 and TRBJ2-3, with 7 nucleotides matching TRBD2. Germline-derived CDR1 and CDR2 are DFQATT and SNEGSKA (reference sequence). With V trimmed by 0 bases and J by 5 bases, 5 bases remained unmatched. The CDR3 has 14 amino acids. DNA of the CDR3: TGCAGTGCTAGAGATGGACTAGATAAAGATACGCAGTATTTT. Translated: CSARDGLDKDTQYF.

This chain's CDR3 is CASSEGTGSQYEQYF. The DNA of the CDR3 is TGTGCCAGCAGTGAGGGGACAGGGTCCCAATACGAGCAGTACTTC. This sequence joins TRBV2 and TRBJ2-7; 9 bases match TRBD1. Germline V CDR1 and CDR2: SNHLY, FYNNEI. The junction had 7 bases not matched to a gene; V was cut back by 3 bases and J by 4 bases. The CDR3 sequence is 15 residues long.

CDR3 in amino acids: CASSLAEGHIEAFF. The DNA for the CDR3 is TGTGCCAGCAGTCTGGCAGAGGGCCACATTGAAGCTTTCTTT. The genes are TRBV28 and TRBJ1-1; D not resolved. Trimming pared 5 bases from V and 7 bases from J, leaving 17 bases between. There are 14 residues in the CDR3. Germline V gene sequence: CDR1 MDHEN, CDR2 SYDVKM. The whole variable domain, remainder taken from reference TRBV28 and TRBJ1-1, is DVKVTQSSRYLVKRTGEKVFLECVQDMDHENMFWYRQDPGLGLRLIYFSYDVKMKEKGDIPEGYSVSREKKERFSLILESASTNQTSMYLCASSLAEGHIEAFFGQGTRLTVV.

This sequence joins TRBV2 and TRBJ2-4; TRBD1 is a possible D gene (5 bases). TRBJ2-7 explains the end of the DNA better; the J call may be wrong. The CDR3 spans 13 residues. Germline V CDR1 and CDR2: SNHLY, FYNNEI. CDR3 DNA: TGTGCCAGCAGTGGGGCCAGGGCCTACGAGCAGTACTTC. Translating gives CASSGARAYEQYF.

This sequence joins TRBV20-1 and TRBJ2-5; D gene unclear. Trimming stripped 4 bases from V and 5 bases from J, with 11 bases between. This CDR3 is 12 amino acids long. Germline V gene sequence: CDR1 DFQATT, CDR2 SNEGSKA (reference sequence). The CDR3 nucleotides read TGCAGTGCTAATTCTGATCGGGAGACCCAGTACTTC. It translates to CSANSDRETQYF.

This chain joins TRBV6-2 or TRBV6-3 and TRBJ2-1; a possible D gene is TRBD2 (5 bases). V was clipped by 0 bases and J by 4 bases, with 13 bases between them. CDR1 is MNHEY, CDR2 SVGEGT, per germline. The CDR3 is made up of 16 amino acids. The CDR3 nucleotides read TGTGCCAGCAGTTACTCGAGTGGCGGGTATTACAATGAGCAGTTCTTC. It translates to CASSYSSGGYYNEQFF.

Only a few counts were recorded for this clonotype. The chain has TRBV9 and TRBJ1-2, with D unresolved. CDR1 and CDR2 (germline): SGDLS, YYNGEE. The CDR3 length is 14 residues. V lost 3 bases and J lost 4, with 13 bases in between. The CDR3 DNA is TGTGCCAGCAGCGAAGATCAGTTTTTCTATGGCTACACCTTC. This codes for CASSEDQFFYGYTF.

This clonotype came up a few times. The V call is TRBV20-1, the J call TRBJ1-1, with D possibly TRBD1 on 6 matching bases. CDR1 and CDR2 from the germline V gene are DFQATT and SNEGSKA (reference sequence). V lost 5 bases, J lost 0 bases, and 19 bases lay in between. The CDR3 spans 16 residues. The DNA for the CDR3 is TGCAGTGCTCACGGACAGCCAACTCCGATGAACACTGAAGCTTTCTTT. Its protein product is CSAHGQPTPMNTEAFF.

This sequence joins TRBV9 and TRBJ1-2, with 7 bases aligning to TRBD1. The ends lost 7 bases at V and 8 bases at J; junction bases unmatched: 8. This CDR3 spans 12 amino acids. CDR1 and CDR2 (germline): SGDLS, YYNGEE. The CDR3 spells CASEGGRLGYTF. CDR3 DNA: TGTGCCAGCGAAGGGGGCCGTCTCGGCTACACCTTC. Supplemented by reference TRBV9 and TRBJ1-2, the full variable domain reads DSGVTQTPKHLITATGQRVTLRCSPRSGDLSVYWYQQSLDQGLQFLIQYYNGEERAKGNILERFSAQQFPDLHSELNLSSLELGDSALYFCASEGGRLGYTFGSGTRLTVV.